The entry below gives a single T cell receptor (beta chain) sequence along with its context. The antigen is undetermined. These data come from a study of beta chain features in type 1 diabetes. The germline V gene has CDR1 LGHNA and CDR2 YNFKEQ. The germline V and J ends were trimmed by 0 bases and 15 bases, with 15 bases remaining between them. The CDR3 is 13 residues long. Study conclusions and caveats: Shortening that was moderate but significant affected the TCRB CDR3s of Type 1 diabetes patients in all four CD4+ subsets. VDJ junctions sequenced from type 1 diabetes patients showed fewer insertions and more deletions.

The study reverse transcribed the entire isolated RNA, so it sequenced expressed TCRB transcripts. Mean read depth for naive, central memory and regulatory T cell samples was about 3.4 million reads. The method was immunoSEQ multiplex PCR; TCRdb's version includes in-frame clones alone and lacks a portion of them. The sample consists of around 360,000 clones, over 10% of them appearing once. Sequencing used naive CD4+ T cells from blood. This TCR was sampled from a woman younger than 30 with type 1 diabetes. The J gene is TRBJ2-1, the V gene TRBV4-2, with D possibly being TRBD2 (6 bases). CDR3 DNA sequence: TGTGCCAGCAGCCAAGATGTGGGACTCATCCGGTTCTTC. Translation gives CASSQDVGLIRFF.